Listed below are T cell receptor beta chains from one sample, sequenced in a study of shared clonotypes between healthy human individuals. Produced via immunoSEQ multiplex PCR; TCRdb's table is partial and in-frame only. This table has 300,000 to 400,000 clones, around 70% appearing once. The material sequenced was memory CD4+ T cells sorted from blood. The receptors come from a man aged 25 to 45 in good health. CDR3s include the opening cysteine and the closing phenylalanine or tryptophan. The D gene is left open where the match is weak. Clone size is shown for a subset of rows, as once, few, many or a class of expanded clone.

abundance | d_gene | j_gene | v_gene | CDR3nt | CDR3aa
NA | NA | TRBJ2-1 | TRBV19 | TGTGCCAGTAGTACCCGACCCTCAACTAGTAATGAGCAGTTCTTC | CASSTRPSTSNEQFF
NA | TRBD2 | TRBJ2-3 | TRBV10-3 | TGTGCCATCAAGGCGGGACAGGGGACGGGACTAGCGGGAGTCCCCACAGATACGCAGTATTTT | CAIKAGQGTGLAGVPTDTQYF
NA | NA | TRBJ1-4 | TRBV18 | TGTGCCAGCTCACCAACGGGACTTAGCAATGAAAAACTGTTTTTT | CASSPTGLSNEKLFF
NA | NA | TRBJ2-1 | TRBV10-2 | TGCGCCAGCAGTGAGTCGCTAGGGGCCTACAATGAGCAGTTCTTC | CASSESLGAYNEQFF
NA | TRBD1 | TRBJ2-1 | TRBV27 | TGTGCCAGCACTCGGGACAGGGGATACAATGAGCAGTTCTTC | CASTRDRGYNEQFF
once | NA | TRBJ1-2 | TRBV19 | TGTGCCAGTAACTCGGCTATTAACTATGGCTACACCTTC | CASNSAINYGYTF
NA | TRBD2 | TRBJ2-1 | TRBV5-1 | TGCGCCAGCAGCTTGGTAGGGACTAGCGGGAGTTACAATGAGCAGTTCTTC | CASSLVGTSGSYNEQFF
NA | TRBD1 | TRBJ2-4 | TRBV5-1 | TGCGCCAGCAGCCCGATCCCGGGACAGGAGAGCATTCAGTACTTC | CASSPIPGQESIQYF
NA | NA | TRBJ1-3 | TRBV2 | TGTGCCAGCAGGGACGGACTGCGCTCTGGAAACACCATATATTTT | CASRDGLRSGNTIYF
once | NA | TRBJ2-2 | TRBV7-9 | TGTGCCAGCAGCTTAGTTTTTTCCGGGGAGCTGTTTTTT | CASSLVFSGELFF
once | NA | TRBJ1-2 | TRBV19 | TGTGCCAGTAGTATCCAACGAGGGGATAATGGCTACACCTTC | CASSIQRGDNGYTF
NA | NA | TRBJ2-1 | TRBV4-2 | TGTGCCAGCAGCCAAGATGGTCAGGGGGGAAATGAGCAGTTCTTC | CASSQDGQGGNEQFF
NA | NA | TRBJ2-5 | TRBV28 | TGTGCCAGCAGCCAAATAGGGGTGGGGACCCAGTACTTC | CASSQIGVGTQYF
NA | NA | TRBJ1-1 | TRBV7-8 | TGTGCCAGCAGCTTAGGGGATACGAACACTGAAGCTTTCTTT | CASSLGDTNTEAFF
NA | TRBD2 | TRBJ2-1 | TRBV5-1 | TGCGCCAGCAGCTTGTCTGCGACTAGCGGCGAGCAGTTCTTC | CASSLSATSGEQFF
NA | TRBD2 | TRBJ2-5 | TRBV18 | TGTGCCAGTAGGACTAGCAGAAACCAAGAGACCCAGTACTTC | CASRTSRNQETQYF
NA | NA | TRBJ2-7 | TRBV7-8 | TGTGCCAGCAGCTTGGGGATCTCCTACGAGCAGTACTTC | CASSLGISYEQYF
NA | NA | TRBJ1-5 | TRBV28 | TGTGCCAGCAGTTTGGGTCGACAGCCCCAGCATTTT | CASSLGRQPQHF
NA | NA | TRBJ2-3 | TRBV5-4 | TGTGCCAGCAGCTCCACCTTTAGTGGGGGTCGGGATACGCAGTATTTT | CASSSTFSGGRDTQYF
NA | TRBD2 | TRBJ2-7 | TRBV5-1 | TGCGCCAGCAGCCCCCTAGCTAGCGGCCCTACCTACGAGCAGTACTTC | CASSPLASGPTYEQYF
once | NA | TRBJ2-5 | TRBV6-6 | TGTGCCAGCAGTTACTCGATAGGGTCGGGGGAGACCCAGTACTTC | CASSYSIGSGETQYF
NA | NA | TRBJ1-2 | TRBV5-1 | TGCGCCAGCAGCTCAGATCCGAACTATGGCTACACCTTC | CASSSDPNYGYTF
once | TRBD1 | TRBJ2-1 | TRBV18 | TGTGCCAGCTCACCACAGGGGGCTCAGCACTACAATGAGCAGTTCTTC | CASSPQGAQHYNEQFF
NA | NA | TRBJ1-5 | TRBV6-5 | TGTGCCAGCAGTGAGTCAGGGAGCAATCAGCCCCAGCATTTT | CASSESGSNQPQHF
NA | NA | TRBJ1-1 | TRBV6-5 | TGTGCCAGCAGTTATCAATCGAACACTGAAGCTTTCTTT | CASSYQSNTEAFF
NA | TRBD1 | TRBJ1-2 | TRBV7-2 | TGTGCCAGCAGCGTAAACAGGGGGCCAGCTAACTATGGCTACACCTTC | CASSVNRGPANYGYTF
NA | NA | TRBJ2-7 | TRBV2 | TGTGCCAGCTCGGTTTTACGACAGACAAACGAGCAGTACTTC | CASSVLRQTNEQYF
NA | NA | TRBJ1-5 | TRBV6-5 | TGTGCCAGCAAAATGGGGGGGAATAGCAATCAGCCCCAGCATTTT | CASKMGGNSNQPQHF
NA | NA | TRBJ2-2 | TRBV28 | TGTGCCAGCAGTTTATTAAATCCCGGGGAGCTGTTTTTT | CASSLLNPGELFF
NA | TRBD2 | TRBJ2-2 | TRBV15 | TGTGCCACCAGCAGAGTACTTGTGGCGGGAGAAACCGGGGAGCTGTTTTTT | CATSRVLVAGETGELFF
NA | NA | TRBJ1-2 | TRBV5-6 | TGTGCCAGCAGACCCGGAGTAAACTATGGCTACACCTTC | CASRPGVNYGYTF
NA | TRBD2 | TRBJ2-1 | TRBV18 | TGTGCCAGCTCACCCGGACTAGCGGGCGGGGTTGAGCAGTTCTTC | CASSPGLAGGVEQFF
once | TRBD2 | TRBJ2-1 | TRBV29-1 | TGCAGCGTTGAAGAGGTTGGGACTAGCGGATTAACCTACAATGAGCAGTTCTTC | CSVEEVGTSGLTYNEQFF
NA | TRBD1 | TRBJ2-7 | TRBV7-7 | TGTGCCAGCAGCTCAGGGGGCTCCTACGAGCAGTACTTC | CASSSGGSYEQYF
NA | TRBD1 | TRBJ2-1 | TRBV6-5 | TGTGCCAGCAGTGCCCGGGACAGGGTAGACAATGAGCAGTTCTTC | CASSARDRVDNEQFF
NA | TRBD1 | TRBJ1-2 | TRBV2 | TGTGCCAGCAGAACCGGGACAGCCTATGGCTACACCTTC | CASRTGTAYGYTF
NA | TRBD1 | TRBJ1-4 | TRBV2 | TGTGCCAGCAGCAGGGGGTCGGGCGAAAAACTGTTTTTT | CASSRGSGEKLFF
NA | TRBD1 | TRBJ2-3 | TRBV5-8 | TGTGCCAGCAGTGTGGGACAGCTCACAGATACGCAGTATTTT | CASSVGQLTDTQYF
few | NA | TRBJ2-6 | TRBV28 | TGTGCCAGCAGCGCAGGCTCTGGGGCCAACGTCCTGACTTTC | CASSAGSGANVLTF
NA | NA | TRBJ2-7 | TRBV14 | TGTGCCAGCAGCCTCAAAGGCCCAGGGTGGGGCTACGAGCAGTACTTC | CASSLKGPGWGYEQYF
NA | TRBD1 | TRBJ2-1 | TRBV27 | TGTGCCAGCACCTCCGGGACAGGGGGGTACAATGAGCAGTTCTTC | CASTSGTGGYNEQFF
NA | TRBD2 | TRBJ2-7 | TRBV7-2 | TGTGCCAGCAGCCATAGCGGGAACTACGAGCAGTACTTC | CASSHSGNYEQYF
NA | NA | TRBJ2-2 | TRBV19 | TGTGCTTCATGGAACACCGGGGAGCTGTTTTTT | CASWNTGELFF
few | NA | TRBJ1-1 | TRBV9 | TGTGCCAGCAGCGTCGGGGGAAGCACTGAAGCTTTCTTT | CASSVGGSTEAFF
NA | NA | TRBJ1-1 | TRBV27 | TGTGCCAGCAGTTTCACAGTCACCACTGAAGCTTTCTTT | CASSFTVTTEAFF
NA | TRBD1 | TRBJ2-1 | TRBV7-9 | TGTGCCAGCAGAACTCCGGACAGGACAAACAATGAGCAGTTCTTC | CASRTPDRTNNEQFF
NA | TRBD2 | TRBJ2-1 | TRBV29-1 | TGCAGCTCCGACCGATCCGGGACTAGCGGGAGAGGGAATGAGCAGTTCTTC | CSSDRSGTSGRGNEQFF
NA | NA | TRBJ1-3 | TRBV19 | TGTGCCAGTAGCAGGCCGGCAGAGGCCCTACTAAGAACTGGAAACACCATATATTTT | CASSRPAEALLRTGNTIYF
NA | NA | TRBJ2-4 | TRBV10-1 | TGCGCCAGCAGTGAGTCGACACGGGCCAAAAACATTCAGTACTTC | CASSESTRAKNIQYF
NA | NA | TRBJ1-1 | TRBV29-1 | TGCAGCATCCGGGAGGCCCCGTGGAGCACTGAAGCTTTCTTT | CSIREAPWSTEAFF
NA | NA | TRBJ1-5 | TRBV6-1 | TGTGCCAGCGCAGGCGAGTATAGCAATCAGCCCCAGCATTTT | CASAGEYSNQPQHF
many | NA | TRBJ2-7 | TRBV4-2 | TGTGCCAGCAGCCAAGGGAACAGGGTCCGGGCCTACGAGCAGTACTTC | CASSQGNRVRAYEQYF
NA | NA | TRBJ2-4 | TRBV10-2 | TGCGCCAGCAGTGAGTCGGGTGGGGGTGTTGCCAAAAACATTCAGTACTTC | CASSESGGGVAKNIQYF